A single TCR beta chain is shown here with its context. Its binding antigen is unknown. Base qualities are not provided; no much larger clone lies one nucleotide away. The sample belongs to a study of T-cell reconstitution after alpha-beta-depleted transplantation in children (dated by TCRdb to about 2016). About the investigation overall: T-cell immune reconstitution after TCRalphabeta/CD19-depleted allogeneic hematopoietic cell transplantation in children was quantitatively tracked in the study by means of TCR repertoire profiling. General findings and caveats noted by the study authors: The apparently early recovery of alphabetaT-cell counts about two months after transplant reportedly depended on only several hundred rapidly expanded clones that came from non-depleted graft cells. Hyperexpanded clone frequencies declined over subsequent months; after one year, T-cell counts and TCRbeta diversity were mostly attributed to newly produced T cells. In some patients, high TCRbeta diversity at day 60 was attributed to recipient T cells and intrathymic progenitors that had survived conditioning.

Spanning cysteine to phenylalanine, the CDR3 consists of 16 amino acids. Only the CDR3 DNA is retained, 48 bases long and in frame from the first base. The junction shows trimming of 6 bases on V and 3 bases on J, and the gene matches do not reach 11 bases of it. CDR1 is given as MNHNS and CDR2 as SASEGT, both from the germline V gene. The library was built by means of PCR. The sequencer was an Illumina HiSeq 2500. TCR library preparation used molecular barcoding, with unique molecular identifiers applied to normalize quantification of the TCRbeta repertoire. TCRdb's own reprocessing of the public reads used fastp at Q25 and MiXCR and kept productive beta chains. One record per CDR3 amino acid sequence lists the most common genes and DNA. Present in this sample are just over 950,000 distinct CDR3 sequences, about 29% of which were seen just once. The top ten constitute roughly 30% of the sample. Per the publication, the treatment or condition label means: allogeneic hematopoietic cell transplantation with graft depleted of TCRalphabeta T cells and CD19 B cells. Transplant recipients were children who received TCRalphabeta/CD19-depleted allogeneic hematopoietic cell grafts.

The clonotype originates from a boy younger than two who had a stem cell transplant for SCID, so the T cells may come from the graft donor. The chain is assembled from TRBV6-1 and TRBJ2-1, with 7 bases aligning to TRBD2. The sample in question was PBMCs, mostly from graft donor cells, obtained 360 days after TCRalphabeta/CD19-depleted stem cell transplant. The bases read TGTGCCAGCAGGACCTACGGGACTACGGACTACAATGAGCAGTTCTTC. Protein translation: CASRTYGTTDYNEQFF.